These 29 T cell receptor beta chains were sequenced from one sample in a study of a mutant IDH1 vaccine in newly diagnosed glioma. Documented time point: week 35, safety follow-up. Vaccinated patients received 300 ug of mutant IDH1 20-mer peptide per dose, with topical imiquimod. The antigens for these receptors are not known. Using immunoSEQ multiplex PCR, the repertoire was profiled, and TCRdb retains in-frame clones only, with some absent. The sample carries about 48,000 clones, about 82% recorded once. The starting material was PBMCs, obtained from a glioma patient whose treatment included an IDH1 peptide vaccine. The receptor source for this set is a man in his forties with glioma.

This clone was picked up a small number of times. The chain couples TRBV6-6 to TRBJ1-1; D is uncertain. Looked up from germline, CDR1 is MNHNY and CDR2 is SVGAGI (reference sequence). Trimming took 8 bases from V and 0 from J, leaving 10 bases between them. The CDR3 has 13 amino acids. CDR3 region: CASSDPMNTEAFF. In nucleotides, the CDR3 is TGTGCCAGCTCCGACCCGATGAACACTGAAGCTTTCTTT.

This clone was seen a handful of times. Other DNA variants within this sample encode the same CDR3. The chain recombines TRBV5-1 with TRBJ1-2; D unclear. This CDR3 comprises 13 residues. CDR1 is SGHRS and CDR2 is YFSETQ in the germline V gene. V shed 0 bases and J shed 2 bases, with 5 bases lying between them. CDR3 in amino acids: CASSLGTNYGYTF. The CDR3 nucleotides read TGCGCCAGCAGCTTGGGCACCAACTATGGCTACACCTTC. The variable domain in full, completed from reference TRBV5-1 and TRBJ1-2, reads KAGVTQTPRYLIKTRGQQVTLSCSPISGHRSVSWYQQTPGQGLQFLFEYFSETQRNKGNFPGRFSGRQFSNSRSEMNVSTLELGDSALYLCASSLGTNYGYTFGSGTRLTVV.

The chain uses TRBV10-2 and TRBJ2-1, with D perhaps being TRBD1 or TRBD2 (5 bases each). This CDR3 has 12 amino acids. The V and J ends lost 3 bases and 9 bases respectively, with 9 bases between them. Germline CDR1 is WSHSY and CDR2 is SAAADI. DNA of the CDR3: TGCGCCAGCAGTGAAGTAGGGACTGAGCAGTTCTTC. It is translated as CASSEVGTEQFF.

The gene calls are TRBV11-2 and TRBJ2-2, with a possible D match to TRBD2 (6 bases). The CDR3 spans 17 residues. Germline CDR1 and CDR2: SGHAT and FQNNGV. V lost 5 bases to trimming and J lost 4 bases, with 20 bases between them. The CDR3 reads CASSTSLPGPVTGELFF. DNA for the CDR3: TGTGCCAGCAGCACTAGCCTACCGGGACCGGTCACCGGGGAGCTGTTTTTT.

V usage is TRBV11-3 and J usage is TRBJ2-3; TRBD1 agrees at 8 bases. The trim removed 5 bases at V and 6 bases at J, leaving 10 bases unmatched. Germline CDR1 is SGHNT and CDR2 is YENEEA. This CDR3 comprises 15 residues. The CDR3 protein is CASSPWTGLEDTQYF. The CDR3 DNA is TGTGCCAGCAGCCCATGGACAGGGCTTGAGGATACGCAGTATTTT.

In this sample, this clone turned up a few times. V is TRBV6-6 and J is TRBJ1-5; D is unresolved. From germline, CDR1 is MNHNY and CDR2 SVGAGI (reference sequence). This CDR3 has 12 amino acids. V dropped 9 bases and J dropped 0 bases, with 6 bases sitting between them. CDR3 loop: CASHDSNQPQHF. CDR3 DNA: TGTGCCAGTCACGATAGCAATCAGCCCCAGCATTTT.

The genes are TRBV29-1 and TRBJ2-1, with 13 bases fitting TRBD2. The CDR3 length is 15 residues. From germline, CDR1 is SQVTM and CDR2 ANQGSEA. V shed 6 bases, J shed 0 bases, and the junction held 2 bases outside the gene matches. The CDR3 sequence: CSVGTSGASYNEQFF. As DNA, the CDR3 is TGCAGCGTGGGGACTAGCGGGGCCTCCTACAATGAGCAGTTCTTC.

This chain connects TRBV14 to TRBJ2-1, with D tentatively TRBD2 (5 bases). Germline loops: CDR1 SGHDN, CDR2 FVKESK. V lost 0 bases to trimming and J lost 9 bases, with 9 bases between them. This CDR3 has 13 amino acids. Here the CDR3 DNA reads TGTGCCAGCAGCCAAGAGAGCGGAGGTGAGCAGTTCTTC. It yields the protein CASSQESGGEQFF.

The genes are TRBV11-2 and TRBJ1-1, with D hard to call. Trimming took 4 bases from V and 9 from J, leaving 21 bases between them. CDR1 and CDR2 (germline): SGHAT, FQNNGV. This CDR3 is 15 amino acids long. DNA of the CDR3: TGTGCCAGCAGCTCCCTCCTTCTCCGGGATGCTAAAGCTTTCTTT. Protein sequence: CASSSLLLRDAKAFF.

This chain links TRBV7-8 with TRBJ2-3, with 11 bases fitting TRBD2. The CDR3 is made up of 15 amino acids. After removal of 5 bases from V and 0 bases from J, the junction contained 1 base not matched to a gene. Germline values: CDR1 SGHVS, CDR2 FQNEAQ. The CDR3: CASSRLAGSTDTQYF. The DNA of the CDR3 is TGTGCCAGCAGCAGACTAGCGGGGAGCACAGATACGCAGTATTTT.

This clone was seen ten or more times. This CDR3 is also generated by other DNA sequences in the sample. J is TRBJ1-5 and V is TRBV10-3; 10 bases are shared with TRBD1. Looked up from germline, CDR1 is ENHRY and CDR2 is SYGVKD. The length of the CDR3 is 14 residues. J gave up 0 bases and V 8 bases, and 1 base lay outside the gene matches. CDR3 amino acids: CAIGTGDSNQPQHF. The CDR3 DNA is TGTGCCATCGGGACAGGGGATAGCAATCAGCCCCAGCATTTT.

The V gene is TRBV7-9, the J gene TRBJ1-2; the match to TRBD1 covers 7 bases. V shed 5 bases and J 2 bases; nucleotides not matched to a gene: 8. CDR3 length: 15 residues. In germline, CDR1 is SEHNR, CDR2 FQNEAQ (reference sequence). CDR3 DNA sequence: TGTGCCAGCAGCCGACCCGGACAGGCGAACTATGGCTACACCTTC. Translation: CASSRPGQANYGYTF.

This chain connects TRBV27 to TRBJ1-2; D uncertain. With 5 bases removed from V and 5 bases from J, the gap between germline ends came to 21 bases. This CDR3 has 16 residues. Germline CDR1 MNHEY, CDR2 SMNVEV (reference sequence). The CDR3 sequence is CASSQTLRGLHYGYTF. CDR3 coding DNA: TGTGCCAGCAGTCAAACCCTACGTGGTTTACATTATGGCTACACCTTC.

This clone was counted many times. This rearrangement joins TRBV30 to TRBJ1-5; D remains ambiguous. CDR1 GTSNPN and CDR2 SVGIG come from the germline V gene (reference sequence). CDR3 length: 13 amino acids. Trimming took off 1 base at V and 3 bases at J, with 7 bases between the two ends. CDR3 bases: TGTGCCTGGAGTGCCGGGGACAATCAGCCCCAGCATTTT. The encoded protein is CAWSAGDNQPQHF.

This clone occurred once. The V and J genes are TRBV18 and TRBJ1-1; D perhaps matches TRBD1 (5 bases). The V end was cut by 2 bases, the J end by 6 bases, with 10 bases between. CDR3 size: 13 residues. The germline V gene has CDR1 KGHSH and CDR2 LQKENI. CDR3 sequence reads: CASSPGQGPEAFF. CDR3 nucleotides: TGTGCCAGCTCACCAGGTCAGGGACCTGAAGCTTTCTTT.

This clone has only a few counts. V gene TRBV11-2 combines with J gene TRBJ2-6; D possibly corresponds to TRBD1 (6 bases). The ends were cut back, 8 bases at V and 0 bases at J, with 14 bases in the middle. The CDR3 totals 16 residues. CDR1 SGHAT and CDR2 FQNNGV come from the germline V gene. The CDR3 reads CASQGSTLSGANVLTF. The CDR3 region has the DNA TGTGCCAGCCAGGGGTCAACCCTCTCTGGGGCCAACGTCCTGACTTTC.

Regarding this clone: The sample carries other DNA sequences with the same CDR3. For the CDR3, the DNA is TGCGCCAGCAGCCAACCAGGACAATCTAACTATGGCTACACCTTC. Translating gives CASSQPGQSNYGYTF. V is TRBV4-1 and J is TRBJ1-2, with D tentatively TRBD1 (5 bases). V lost 2 bases, J lost 0 bases, and 10 bases lay in between. The CDR3 length is 15 residues. Germline-derived CDR1 and CDR2 are MGHRA and YSYEKL.

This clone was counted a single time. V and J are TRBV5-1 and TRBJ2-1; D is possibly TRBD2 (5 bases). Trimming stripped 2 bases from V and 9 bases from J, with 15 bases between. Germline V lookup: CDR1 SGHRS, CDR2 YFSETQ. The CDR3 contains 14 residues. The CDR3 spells CASSLGSGMGEQFF. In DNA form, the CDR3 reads TGCGCCAGCAGCTTAGGGTCGGGGATGGGTGAGCAGTTCTTC.

The CDR3 protein is CASSKQGLAGSRGEQFF. In DNA form, the CDR3 reads TGTGCCAGCAGCAAACAAGGACTAGCGGGGTCGAGGGGGGAGCAGTTCTTC. This chain joins TRBV2 and TRBJ2-1; 12 bases map to TRBD2. The germline gives CDR1 SNHLY, CDR2 FYNNEI. J gave up 10 bases and V 6 bases, and 16 bases lay outside the gene matches. The CDR3 totals 17 residues.

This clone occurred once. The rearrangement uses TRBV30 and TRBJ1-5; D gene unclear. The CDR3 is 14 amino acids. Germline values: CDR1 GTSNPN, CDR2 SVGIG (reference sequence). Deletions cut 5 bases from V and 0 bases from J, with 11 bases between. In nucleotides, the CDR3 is TGTGCCTGGGACCCTCAAGCTAGCAATCAGCCCCAGCATTTT. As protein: CAWDPQASNQPQHF.

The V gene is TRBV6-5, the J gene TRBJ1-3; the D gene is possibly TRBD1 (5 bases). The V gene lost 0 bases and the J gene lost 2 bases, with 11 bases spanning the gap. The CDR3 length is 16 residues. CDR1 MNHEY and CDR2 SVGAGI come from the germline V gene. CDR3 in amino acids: CASSYSGTWAGNTIYF. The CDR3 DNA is TGTGCCAGCAGTTACTCGGGGACCTGGGCTGGAAACACCATATATTTT.

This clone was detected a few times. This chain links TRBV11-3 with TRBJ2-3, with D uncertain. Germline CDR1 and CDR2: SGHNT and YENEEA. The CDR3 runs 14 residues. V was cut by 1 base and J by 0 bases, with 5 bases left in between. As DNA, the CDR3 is TGTGCCAGCAGCTTAGGGCAAAGCACAGATACGCAGTATTTT. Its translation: CASSLGQSTDTQYF.

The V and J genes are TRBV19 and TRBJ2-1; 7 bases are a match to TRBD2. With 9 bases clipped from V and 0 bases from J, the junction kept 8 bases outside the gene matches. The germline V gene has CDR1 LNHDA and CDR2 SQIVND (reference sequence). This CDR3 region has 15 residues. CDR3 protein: CASREGRSSYNEQFF. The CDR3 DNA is TGTGCCAGCAGGGAGGGAAGGAGCTCCTACAATGAGCAGTTCTTC.

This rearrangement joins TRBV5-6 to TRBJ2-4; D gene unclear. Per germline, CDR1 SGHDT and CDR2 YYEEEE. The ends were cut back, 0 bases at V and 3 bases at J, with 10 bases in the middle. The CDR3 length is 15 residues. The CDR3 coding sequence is TGTGCCAGCAGCTTGGTTCGAAACAGCAAAAACATTCAGTACTTC. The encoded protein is CASSLVRNSKNIQYF.

The CDR3 DNA reads as TGCAGCACCGAGAGGACAGGGACTGGCTACACCTTC. It specifies CSTERTGTGYTF. The chain has TRBV29-1 and TRBJ1-2, with 8 bases that match TRBD1. The junction had 9 bases not matched to a gene; V was cut back by 8 bases and J by 7 bases. Germline CDR1 SQVTM, CDR2 ANQGSEA. The CDR3 loop spans 12 amino acids.

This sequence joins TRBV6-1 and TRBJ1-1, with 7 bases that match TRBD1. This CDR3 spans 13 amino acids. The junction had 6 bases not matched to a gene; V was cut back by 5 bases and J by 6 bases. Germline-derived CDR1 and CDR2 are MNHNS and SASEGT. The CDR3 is CASSFPGTAEAFF. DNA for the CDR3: TGTGCCAGCAGTTTTCCCGGGACAGCTGAAGCTTTCTTT.

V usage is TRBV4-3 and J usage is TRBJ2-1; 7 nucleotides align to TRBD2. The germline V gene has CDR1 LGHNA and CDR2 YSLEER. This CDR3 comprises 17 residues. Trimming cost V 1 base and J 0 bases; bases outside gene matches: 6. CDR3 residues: CASSQALADPSYNEQFF. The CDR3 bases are TGCGCCAGCAGCCAAGCCCTAGCGGACCCCTCCTACAATGAGCAGTTCTTC.

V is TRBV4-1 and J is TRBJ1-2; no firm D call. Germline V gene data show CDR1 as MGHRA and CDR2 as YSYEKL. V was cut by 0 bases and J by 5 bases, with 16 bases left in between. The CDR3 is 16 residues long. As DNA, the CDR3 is TGCGCCAGCAGCCAAGACCCTTCGGGTGGGGATTATGGCTACACCTTC. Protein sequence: CASSQDPSGGDYGYTF.

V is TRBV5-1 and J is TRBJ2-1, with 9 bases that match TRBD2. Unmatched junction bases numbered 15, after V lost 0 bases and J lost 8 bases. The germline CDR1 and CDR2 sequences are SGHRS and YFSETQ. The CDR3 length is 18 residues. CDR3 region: CASSLEASGTFTFHEQFF. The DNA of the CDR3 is TGCGCCAGCAGCTTGGAGGCTAGCGGGACCTTTACTTTCCATGAGCAGTTCTTC.